The clone carrying this T cell receptor (beta chain) has more than one count but fewer than ten. Its antigen is unidentified. A 5'RACE template-switching step, the method used to make TCR cDNA, added a universal primer site and UMIs. TCRdb passed the 5' RACE reads through MiXCR, listing each CDR3 protein once. The sample consists of 300,000 or so distinct CDR3 sequences, around 6.8% of them appearing once. The sample comes from a study of T cells after yellow fever vaccination. Study-level findings and limits: Most clones from primary vaccination resurfaced after the booster (about 95% CD4, 88% CD8). Abundant clonotypes from the bulk population could have been carried over as contaminants into FACS-sorted repertoires.

The CDR3 length is 17 residues. Looked up from germline, CDR1 is SEHNR and CDR2 is FQNEAQ (reference sequence). The germline V and J ends were trimmed by 3 bases and 3 bases, with 18 bases remaining between them. The V and J genes are TRBV7-9 and TRBJ2-4, with D perhaps being TRBD1 or TRBD2 (5 bases each). The sample consisted of PBMCs, taken approximately 40 days after the first yellow fever vaccination. The TCR comes from a man between 18 and 35 years old who received the YFV17D yellow fever vaccine. CDR3: CASSFSNLGTLKNIQYF. In DNA, the CDR3 is TGTGCCAGCAGCTTTTCAAACCTCGGGACCCTCAAAAACATTCAGTACTTC.